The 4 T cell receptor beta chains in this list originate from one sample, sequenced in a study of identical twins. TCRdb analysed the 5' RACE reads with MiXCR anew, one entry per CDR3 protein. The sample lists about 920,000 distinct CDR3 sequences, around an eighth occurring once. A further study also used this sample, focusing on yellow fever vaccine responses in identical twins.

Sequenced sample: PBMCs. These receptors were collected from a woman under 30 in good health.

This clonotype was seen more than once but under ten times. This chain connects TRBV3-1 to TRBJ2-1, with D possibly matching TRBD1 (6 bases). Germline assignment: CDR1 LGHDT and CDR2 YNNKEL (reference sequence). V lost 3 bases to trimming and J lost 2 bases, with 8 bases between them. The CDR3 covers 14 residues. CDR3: CASSQGAPYNEQFF. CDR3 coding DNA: TGTGCCAGCAGCCAGGGGGCCCCCTACAATGAGCAGTTCTTC.

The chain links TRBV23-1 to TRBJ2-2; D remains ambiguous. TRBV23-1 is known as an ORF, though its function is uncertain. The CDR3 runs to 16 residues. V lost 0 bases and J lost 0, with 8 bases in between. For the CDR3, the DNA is TGCGCCAGCAGTCAATCGTGGGCAGCGAACACCGGGGAGCTGTTTTTT. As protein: CASSQSWAANTGELFF.

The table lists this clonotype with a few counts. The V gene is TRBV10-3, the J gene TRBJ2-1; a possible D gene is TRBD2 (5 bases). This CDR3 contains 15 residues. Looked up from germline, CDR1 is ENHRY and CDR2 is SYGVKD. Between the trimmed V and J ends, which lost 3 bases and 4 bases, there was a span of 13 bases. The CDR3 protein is CAISDWEPVYNEQFF. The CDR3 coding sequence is TGTGCCATCAGTGACTGGGAGCCGGTATACAATGAGCAGTTCTTC.

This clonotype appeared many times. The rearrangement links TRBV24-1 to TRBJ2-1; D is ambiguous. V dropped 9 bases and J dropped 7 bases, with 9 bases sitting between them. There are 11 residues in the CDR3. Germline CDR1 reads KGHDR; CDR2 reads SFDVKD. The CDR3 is CATGWANEQFF. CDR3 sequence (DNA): TGTGCCACCGGTTGGGCGAATGAGCAGTTCTTC.